A single sample gave rise to the 13 T cell receptor beta chains below, sequenced in a study of control samples from healthy donors and cancer patients. Here immunoSEQ multiplex PCR was the method, and the copy in TCRdb shows in-frame clones only, minus some. The sample contains 350,000 to 450,000 clones, 90% of which appear only once. The sequencing input was PBMCs. The receptors derive from a man aged 40-49 years with head and neck cancer.

This clone was counted once. The chain combines TRBV20-1 with TRBJ2-1, with TRBD2 as a possible D gene (7 bases). The ends were cut back, 6 bases at V and 16 bases at J, with 19 bases in the middle. Germline V gene data show CDR1 as DFQATT and CDR2 as SNEGSKA (reference sequence). The CDR3 is 11 residues long. This CDR3 is CSAPDWGGAFF. The CDR3 nucleotides are TGCAGTGCCCCCGATTGGGGGGGGGCTTTCTTC.

This chain connects TRBV29-1 to TRBJ2-5, with D possibly matching TRBD1 (6 bases). The ends were cut back, 2 bases at V and 8 bases at J, with 21 bases in the middle. Germline CDR1 is SQVTM and CDR2 is ANQGSEA. CDR3 length: 15 residues. CDR3 nucleotide sequence: TGCAGCGTTGAAACCAGGGCAGGGGTAAAGATTACCCAGTACTTC. Protein: CSVETRAGVKITQYF.

This chain links TRBV7-2 with TRBJ2-3; D is uncertain. The germline V gene encodes CDR1 SGHTA and CDR2 FQGNSA. With 2 bases removed from V and 2 bases from J, the gap between germline ends came to 11 bases. The CDR3 loop spans 15 amino acids. The CDR3 nucleotides are TGTGCCAGCAGCTTATTCCCGGACCACACAGATACGCAGTATTTT. The encoded protein is CASSLFPDHTDTQYF.

This sequence joins TRBV28 and TRBJ1-1; a possible D gene is TRBD1 (5 bases). Trimming removed 3 bases from V and 4 bases from J, with 12 bases in between. CDR1 and CDR2 from the germline V gene are MDHEN and SYDVKM. This CDR3 has 14 amino acids. In DNA form, the CDR3 reads TGTGCCAGCAGTTTGGACCGCAGGGTCACTGAAGCTTTCTTT. It encodes CASSLDRRVTEAFF.

A remark on this clone: The same CDR3 also results from other DNA sequences found in this sample. V is TRBV5-1 and J is TRBJ1-1; D gene uncertain. From germline, CDR1 is SGHRS and CDR2 YFSETQ. The CDR3 runs 14 residues. V was shortened by 0 bases and J by 0 bases, with 6 bases between the two germline ends. CDR3 DNA: TGCGCCAGCAGCTTGGTGAGCTTGAACACTGAAGCTTTCTTT. This sequence encodes CASSLVSLNTEAFF.

This clone was observed a handful of times. V and J are TRBV25-1 and TRBJ1-1; D gene unclear. The CDR3 has 13 amino acids. CDR1 is MGHDK, CDR2 SYGVNS, per germline. With 4 bases removed from V and 2 bases from J, the gap between germline ends came to 8 bases. CDR3 nucleotides: TGTGCCAGCAGTGTACAGTCAAACACTGAAGCTTTCTTT. Protein product: CASSVQSNTEAFF.

The chain couples TRBV11-1 to TRBJ1-4; 7 bases are shared with TRBD1. This CDR3 is built from 16 residues. Losses at the gene ends were 2 bases for V and 8 bases for J; bases not matched to a gene: 11. Germline CDR1 and CDR2: SGHAT and FQDESV (reference sequence). The CDR3 bases are TGTGCCAGCAGCTTAATCGTACAGGGGAGTGGGGAAAAACTGTTTTTT. Its translation is CASSLIVQGSGEKLFF.

The V gene is TRBV10-2, the J gene TRBJ2-3; D unclear. Germline V gene data show CDR1 as WSHSY and CDR2 as SAAADI. Trimming shortened V by 6 bases and J by 0 bases, and 7 bases separated the two germline ends. CDR3 length: 13 amino acids. The CDR3 region is CASSAVSTDTQYF. CDR3 coding DNA: TGCGCCAGCAGCGCAGTCAGCACAGATACGCAGTATTTT.

The chain employs TRBV5-6 and TRBJ1-5; D not resolved. Germline CDR1 and CDR2: SGHDT and YYEEEE. There are 13 residues in the CDR3. V was cut by 4 bases and J by 6 bases, with 11 bases left in between. The CDR3 is CASSDGVGQPQHF. The CDR3 DNA sequence: TGTGCCAGCAGCGACGGGGTGGGTCAGCCCCAGCATTTT.

V usage is TRBV6-2 or TRBV6-3 and J usage is TRBJ1-2; the D is unclear. The V gene's germline CDR1 is MNHEY and CDR2 SVGEGT. Trimming shortened V by 1 base and J by 1 base, and 7 bases separated the two germline ends. The CDR3 runs to 14 residues. Written as DNA, the CDR3 is TGTGCCAGCAGTTACTGGGGTCTTAACTATGGCTACACCTTC. This gives the protein CASSYWGLNYGYTF.

This clone showed up just a few times. This sequence joins TRBV11-2 and TRBJ2-5, with D possibly matching TRBD1 (5 bases). Germline CDR1 and CDR2: SGHAT and FQNNGV. V lost 1 base and J 5 bases, leaving 17 bases between the germline ends. The CDR3 is 16 amino acids. The chain's CDR3 is CASSLGGSRTRETQYF. The CDR3 DNA sequence: TGTGCCAGCAGCTTAGGGGGCTCCCGGACCCGGGAGACCCAGTACTTC.

The chain uses TRBV9 and TRBJ2-2; D uncertain. CDR3 length: 13 residues. Per germline, CDR1 SGDLS and CDR2 YYNGEE. V was cut by 2 bases and J by 8 bases, with 10 bases left in between. CDR3 DNA: TGTGCCAGCAGCGTTTTAGGCCCGGGGGAGCTGTTTTTT. As protein: CASSVLGPGELFF.

The chain links TRBV30 to TRBJ2-5; 10 bases match TRBD2. Per the germline V gene, CDR1 is GTSNPN and CDR2 is SVGIG (reference sequence). The CDR3 totals 17 residues. V gave up 3 bases and J gave up 5 bases; unmatched junction bases: 15. The CDR3, as DNA: TGTGCCTGGAGCCCCCGGACTAGCGGAGGGGGCCTGGAGACCCAGTACTTC. As protein: CAWSPRTSGGGLETQYF.